This is a list of T cell receptor beta chains from one sample in a study of cytomegalovirus exposure and HLA in healthy donors. Assay used: immunoSEQ multiplex PCR; TCRdb lists only in-frame clones, some missing. The repertoire consists of some 91,000 clones, with about 78% occurring once and the leading ten covering about 3.5%. The sequenced sample was PBMCs. The source is a man aged 35-49 years in good health and CMV-seronegative. Both conserved end residues are part of each CDR3. The D gene is left open where the match is weak. The size field is filled for only some rows; it gives once, few, many or a size class.

-	TRBV10-3	-	TRBJ1-5	CAISERVGDYRGNQPQHF	TGTGCCATCAGTGAGAGAGTGGGGGACTACAGAGGTAATCAGCCCCAGCATTTT
-	TRBV6-5	TRBD1	TRBJ1-6	CASSYDYTGDSPLHF	TGTGCCAGCAGTTACGATTATACAGGGGACTCACCCCTCCACTTT
-	TRBV6-5	TRBD1	TRBJ1-2	CASSYAQGAGYGYTF	TGTGCCAGCAGTTACGCACAGGGGGCCGGCTATGGCTACACCTTC
medium-sized	TRBV6-5	TRBD1	TRBJ1-5	CASRQGASNQPQHF	TGTGCCAGTAGACAGGGGGCGAGCAATCAGCCCCAGCATTTT
few	TRBV14	TRBD2	TRBJ2-3	CASSQDSASGTKHTQYF	TGTGCCAGCAGCCAAGATTCGGCTAGCGGGACTAAGCATACGCAGTATTTT
-	TRBV2	-	TRBJ1-1	CASRGLNTEAFF	TGTGCCAGCAGGGGCCTGAACACTGAAGCTTTCTTT
-	TRBV11-3	-	TRBJ1-1	CASSPGEAANTEAFF	TGTGCCAGCAGTCCCGGGGAGGCCGCGAACACTGAAGCTTTCTTT
few	TRBV19	TRBD1	TRBJ1-1	CAISDRVNTEAFF	TGTGCCATCTCTGACAGGGTCAACACTGAAGCTTTCTTT
once	TRBV14	-	TRBJ2-2	CASSQRRRGTGELFF	TGTGCCAGCAGCCAAAGGAGGCGGGGCACCGGGGAGCTGTTTTTT
-	TRBV7-9	-	TRBJ2-2	CASSLSRVPGGELFF	TGTGCCAGCAGCTTAAGCAGGGTACCAGGCGGGGAGCTGTTTTTT
-	TRBV11-3	-	TRBJ1-1	CASSSQGNTEAFF	TGTGCCAGCAGCTCACAGGGGAACACTGAAGCTTTCTTT
-	TRBV15	-	TRBJ2-6	CATSLTAGANVLTF	TGTGCCACCAGTCTTACAGCCGGGGCCAACGTCCTGACTTTC
-	TRBV29-1	TRBD1	TRBJ1-5	CSVPADREGEPQHF	TGCAGCGTCCCTGCTGACAGGGAAGGTGAGCCCCAGCATTTT
once	TRBV10-3	TRBD1	TRBJ2-3	CAISTRQGTQYF	TGTGCCATCAGTACAAGACAGGGTACGCAGTATTTT
-	TRBV2	-	TRBJ1-5	CASSERVSNQPQHF	TGTGCCAGCAGTGAACGGGTTAGCAATCAGCCCCAGCATTTT
-	TRBV11-2	TRBD1	TRBJ1-2	CASSRPTDRPMNYGYTF	TGTGCCAGCAGCCGGCCTACGGACAGGCCAATGAACTATGGCTACACCTTC
-	TRBV10-2	TRBD1	TRBJ1-4	CASSHRGRGEKLFF	TGCGCCAGCAGCCACAGGGGGCGAGGAGAAAAACTGTTTTTT
few	TRBV28	-	TRBJ1-5	CASSPDSYSNQPQHF	TGTGCCAGCAGTCCCGACAGTTATAGCAATCAGCCCCAGCATTTT
few	TRBV5-4	-	TRBJ2-1	CASSVAIPNEQFF	TGTGCCAGCAGCGTGGCCATCCCCAATGAGCAGTTCTTC
-	TRBV7-2	TRBD2	TRBJ2-3	CASSYILGLAGGTDTQYF	TGTGCCAGCAGCTACATCCTAGGACTAGCGGGGGGCACAGATACGCAGTATTTT
-	TRBV6-1	-	TRBJ2-5	CASKAGSAQETQYF	TGTGCCAGCAAGGCGGGTTCGGCCCAAGAGACCCAGTACTTC
-	TRBV5-4	TRBD2	TRBJ2-5	CASSLGLAGETQYF	TGTGCCAGCAGCTTAGGACTAGCTGGGGAGACCCAGTACTTC
-	TRBV7-2	-	TRBJ2-3	CASSLLADTQYF	TGTGCCAGCAGCTTACTCGCAGATACGCAGTATTTT
-	TRBV2	-	TRBJ1-2	CASRGQSADTF	TGTGCCAGCAGGGGACAATCTGCAGACACCTTC
-	TRBV28	-	TRBJ2-3	CASSFSLSTTSSTDTQYF	TGTGCCAGCAGTTTTTCCCTCTCTACTACCTCTAGCACAGATACGCAGTATTTT
-	TRBV2	-	TRBJ1-1	CASRSEANTEAFF	TGTGCCAGTCGTAGTGAAGCGAACACTGAAGCTTTCTTT
-	TRBV5-1	TRBD1	TRBJ1-1	CASSLGPDRGGMNTEAFF	TGCGCCAGCAGCTTGGGCCCGGACAGGGGTGGCATGAACACTGAAGCTTTCTTT
-	TRBV6-1	-	TRBJ2-3	CASSVGGSTDTQYF	TGTGCCAGCAGTGTTGGGGGCTCCACAGATACGCAGTATTTT
-	TRBV10-3	-	TRBJ2-2	CAISDDRSTGELFF	TGTGCCATCAGTGACGACAGATCCACCGGGGAGCTGTTTTTT
-	TRBV5-1	TRBD2	TRBJ2-1	CASSKTSGGGSYNEQFF	TGCGCCAGCAGCAAGACTAGCGGGGGGGGATCCTACAATGAGCAGTTCTTC
once	TRBV6-1	-	TRBJ2-1	CASRETGGSYNEQFF	TGTGCCAGCAGGGAGACAGGCGGTTCCTACAATGAGCAGTTCTTC
-	TRBV5-1	TRBD2	TRBJ2-3	CASSGGRATDTQYF	TGCGCCAGCAGTGGCGGGAGGGCCACAGATACGCAGTATTTT
-	TRBV11-2	-	TRBJ2-2	CASSLRGKGSGELFF	TGTGCCAGCAGCTTAAGGGGAAAGGGCTCCGGGGAGCTGTTTTTT
-	TRBV28	-	TRBJ1-2	CASQTANYGYTF	TGTGCCAGCCAAACAGCTAACTATGGCTACACCTTC
-	TRBV29-1	-	TRBJ1-1	CSVSPRDMNTEAFF	TGCAGCGTTTCACCCCGGGACATGAACACTGAAGCTTTCTTT
-	TRBV5-4	-	TRBJ2-3	CASSLRGGSATDTQYF	TGTGCCAGCAGCTTGCGAGGAGGTTCTGCTACAGATACGCAGTATTTT
-	TRBV9	-	TRBJ1-2	CASSLTGQGFGYTF	TGTGCCAGCAGCCTGACGGGGCAGGGGTTCGGCTACACCTTC
-	TRBV5-4	TRBD1	TRBJ2-1	CASSLAPHRGPSEQFF	TGTGCCAGCAGCTTGGCCCCGCACAGGGGGCCAAGTGAGCAGTTCTTC
-	TRBV9	-	TRBJ2-3	CASSAGADTQYF	TGTGCCAGCAGCGCCGGTGCAGATACGCAGTATTTT
-	TRBV6-5	-	TRBJ2-2	CASSRKTGELFF	TGTGCCAGCAGTCGTAAAACCGGGGAGCTGTTTTTT
-	TRBV5-6	TRBD1	TRBJ1-1	CASRTGYLNTEAFF	TGTGCCAGCAGGACAGGGTACCTGAACACTGAAGCTTTCTTT
few	TRBV28	TRBD1	TRBJ2-1	CAGRTGGNNEQFF	TGTGCCGGTCGGACAGGGGGCAACAATGAGCAGTTCTTC
-	TRBV29-1	TRBD1	TRBJ1-5	CSVRQGDQPQHF	TGCAGCGTTCGACAGGGGGATCAGCCCCAGCATTTT
few	TRBV6-5	-	TRBJ1-1	CASRQGLTEAFF	TGTGCCAGCAGACAGGGTCTCACTGAAGCTTTCTTT
-	TRBV7-9	-	TRBJ2-7	CASSFTQETYEQYF	TGTGCCAGCAGCTTCACACAGGAGACCTACGAGCAGTACTTC
few	TRBV6-1	-	TRBJ1-6	CASSDSSYNSPLHF	TGTGCCAGCAGCGATAGCTCCTATAATTCACCCCTCCACTTT
-	TRBV28	TRBD1	TRBJ1-6	CASSPRQGAGNSPLHF	TGTGCCAGCAGTCCTCGACAGGGGGCGGGTAATTCACCCCTCCACTTT
-	TRBV6-4	TRBD2	TRBJ2-5	CASSDTSGSQETQYF	TGTGCCAGCAGTGACACTAGCGGGAGCCAAGAGACCCAGTACTTC
few	TRBV7-8	TRBD2	TRBJ2-7	CASRGERGSYEQYF	TGTGCCAGCAGGGGGGAGCGGGGGAGTTACGAGCAGTACTTC
-	TRBV7-9	TRBD2	TRBJ2-5	CASTLAGLVETQYF	TGTGCCAGCACCCTGGCGGGACTAGTTGAGACCCAGTACTTC
-	TRBV19	TRBD1	TRBJ1-5	CASSIIGTDQPQHF	TGTGCCAGTAGTATAATCGGGACAGATCAGCCCCAGCATTTT
-	TRBV6-1	-	TRBJ1-5	CASNWVQGGQPQHF	TGTGCCAGCAATTGGGTGCAGGGAGGTCAGCCCCAGCATTTT
-	TRBV5-1	-	TRBJ1-1	CASWQGSPDTEAFF	TGCGCCAGCTGGCAGGGGAGCCCTGACACTGAAGCTTTCTTT
-	TRBV7-9	TRBD1	TRBJ1-5	CASSSDRTGNQPQHF	TGTGCCAGCAGTTCGGACAGGACGGGCAATCAGCCCCAGCATTTT
-	TRBV7-9	TRBD2	TRBJ2-3	CASSTGTSGVSTDTQYF	TGTGCCAGCAGCACCGGGACTAGCGGGGTTAGCACAGATACGCAGTATTTT
-	TRBV4-2	TRBD1	TRBJ1-5	CASSQGQGVDNQPQHF	TGTGCCAGCAGCCAAGGACAGGGGGTCGACAATCAGCCCCAGCATTTT
-	TRBV11-2	-	TRBJ1-2	CASSRQGTNYGYTF	TGTGCCAGCAGCCGGCAGGGGACTAACTATGGCTACACCTTC
-	TRBV10-1	TRBD2	TRBJ2-2	CASSGTSGGTNTGELFF	TGCGCCAGCAGTGGGACTAGCGGGGGAACGAACACCGGGGAGCTGTTTTTT
-	TRBV7-2	TRBD2	TRBJ2-2	CASSLNNGRGGRTGELFF	TGTGCCAGCAGCCTAAACAACGGGCGGGGGGGCCGGACCGGGGAGCTGTTTTTT
-	TRBV29-1	TRBD1	TRBJ1-1	CSVVTQGKNTEAFF	TGCAGCGTTGTAACACAGGGGAAGAACACTGAAGCTTTCTTT